The 22 T cell receptor beta chains given below trace back to one sample, sequenced in a study of blood T cell repertoires in COVID-19. The table came from immunoSEQ multiplex PCR; TCRdb's copy has only in-frame clones and leaves some out. In the table there are approximately 210,000 clones, 70% to 90% of which are singletons. The material sequenced was peripheral blood. The receptors shown here come from a human donor in a cohort sampled during active COVID-19.

The V call is TRBV10-3, the J call TRBJ1-2; TRBD1 matches at 8 bases. Germline values: CDR1 ENHRY, CDR2 SYGVKD. With V trimmed by 3 bases and J by 7 bases, 4 bases remained unmatched. The CDR3 runs 13 residues. This CDR3 is CAISDDRGGGYTF. The CDR3 nucleotides read TGTGCCATCAGTGATGACAGGGGCGGTGGCTACACCTTC.

The J gene is TRBJ2-7, the V gene TRBV19; 13 nucleotides agree with TRBD2. Germline-derived CDR1 and CDR2 are LNHDA and SQIVND (reference sequence). This CDR3 is 18 amino acids long. After removal of 3 bases from V and 6 bases from J, the junction contained 14 bases not matched to a gene. The CDR3 bases are TGTGCCAGTAGTATCCAAATCGGACTAGCGGGAGTTTGGGCCGAGCAGTACTTC. The encoded protein is CASSIQIGLAGVWAEQYF.

V is TRBV10-3 and J is TRBJ2-2, with D perhaps matching TRBD2 (5 bases). CDR1 and CDR2 from the germline V gene are ENHRY and SYGVKD. V shed 2 bases and J shed 4 bases, with 8 bases lying between them. The CDR3 spans 14 residues. The CDR3 DNA is TGTGCCATCAGTGAGGTAGCGATCACCGGGGAGCTGTTTTTT. This encodes CAISEVAITGELFF.

The count of this clone is one. This sequence joins TRBV18 and TRBJ1-2, with 9 nucleotides matching TRBD1. Trimming took 6 bases from V and 8 from J; bases not matched to a gene: 10. The CDR3 spans 14 residues. Germline V gene sequence: CDR1 KGHSH, CDR2 LQKENI. The CDR3 sequence: CASSQGQGEEGYTF. The CDR3 region has the DNA TGTGCCAGCTCCCAGGGACAGGGAGAGGAGGGCTACACCTTC. The full variable domain, with the rest looked up from reference TRBV18 and TRBJ1-2, is NAGVMQNPRHLVRRRGQEARLRCSPMKGHSHVYWYRQLPEEGLKFMVYLQKENIIDESGMPKERFSAEFPKEGPSILRIQQVVRGDSAAYFCASSQGQGEEGYTFGSGTRLTVV.

This clone was seen only once. The chain joins TRBV18 to TRBJ2-3; TRBD2 matches at 14 bases. This CDR3 contains 17 residues. The V gene end was trimmed by 3 bases and the J gene end by 5 bases; junction bases not matched to a gene: 7. The V gene's germline CDR1 is KGHSH and CDR2 LQKENI. The CDR3 sequence is CASSPTGLAGAKDTQYF. DNA for the CDR3: TGTGCCAGCTCACCGACGGGACTAGCGGGGGCGAAAGATACGCAGTATTTT.

This sequence joins TRBV27 and TRBJ1-6, with D maybe TRBD1 (5 bases). This CDR3 is built from 14 residues. Between the trimmed V and J ends, which lost 4 bases and 8 bases, there was a span of 12 bases. CDR1 MNHEY and CDR2 SMNVEV come from the germline V gene (reference sequence). The CDR3 region is CASSSGTFDSPLHF. In nucleotides, the CDR3 is TGTGCCAGCAGTTCCGGGACTTTCGATTCACCCCTCCACTTT.

The chain links TRBV27 to TRBJ1-2; the D gene is possibly TRBD1 (5 bases). Germline assignment: CDR1 MNHEY and CDR2 SMNVEV (reference sequence). The CDR3 runs 15 residues. V shed 4 bases and J shed 8 bases, with 20 bases lying between them. CDR3 sequence: CASSSVQGGTPGYTF. CDR3 DNA: TGTGCCAGCAGTTCCGTGCAGGGAGGGACCCCCGGCTACACCTTC.

V usage is TRBV7-2 and J usage is TRBJ2-2, with 7 bases that match TRBD1. J gave up 5 bases and V 3 bases, and 3 bases lay outside the gene matches. This CDR3 comprises 14 residues. Germline CDR1 SGHTA, CDR2 FQGNSA. In nucleotides, the CDR3 is TGTGCCAGCAGCTTCACAGGGGTAACCGGGGAGCTGTTTTTT. It encodes CASSFTGVTGELFF.

The V call is TRBV6-6, the J call TRBJ1-2; 8 bases are shared with TRBD1. The length of the CDR3 is 16 residues. Unmatched junction bases numbered 13, after V lost 2 bases and J lost 8 bases. Germline V lookup: CDR1 MNHNY, CDR2 SVGAGI (reference sequence). The CDR3 sequence is CASSYGQGMGAGGYTF. In nucleotides, the CDR3 is TGTGCCAGCAGTTACGGACAGGGTATGGGGGCAGGCGGCTACACCTTC.

This CDR3 is CAIRAGGVDEQYF. In DNA, the CDR3 is TGTGCCATCAGGGCAGGGGGCGTCGACGAGCAGTACTTC. The chain employs TRBV10-3 and TRBJ2-7, with 8 bases lining up with TRBD1. Germline CDR1 ENHRY, CDR2 SYGVKD. Germline trimming cut 6 bases from V and 5 bases from J; bases unmatched to any gene: 6. This CDR3 is built from 13 residues.

J is TRBJ1-4 and V is TRBV7-8, with D perhaps matching TRBD1 (5 bases). Germline loops: CDR1 SGHVS, CDR2 FQNEAQ. The V end lost 4 bases, the J end lost 5 bases, and 14 bases lay between the germline ends. There are 15 residues in the CDR3. CDR3 DNA sequence: TGTGCCAGCAGCTCAAGGGGTTCCTTGAATGAAAAACTGTTTTTT. The encoded protein is CASSSRGSLNEKLFF. The full variable domain, with the rest looked up from reference TRBV7-8 and TRBJ1-4, is GAGVSQSPRYKVAKRGQDVALRCDPISGHVSLFWYQQALGQGPEFLTYFQNEAQLDKSGLPSDRFFAERPEGSVSTLKIQRTQQEDSAVYLCASSSRGSLNEKLFFGSGTQLSVL.

The chain employs TRBV6-6 and TRBJ1-2, with TRBD1 matching over 10 bases. Germline CDR1 is MNHNY and CDR2 is SVGAGI (reference sequence). The CDR3 is made up of 14 amino acids. The V and J ends lost 2 bases and 10 bases, in that order; junction bases with no gene match: 7. The CDR3 region has the DNA TGTGCCAGCAGTTACCCTGGGACAGGGGAGACCTACACCTTC. It is translated as CASSYPGTGETYTF.

The chain carries TRBV3-1 (or the pseudogene TRBV3-2) and TRBJ1-3; D is unclear. The V gene lost 4 bases and the J gene lost 4 bases, with 11 bases spanning the gap. Germline V lookup: CDR1 LGHDT, CDR2 YNNKEL (reference sequence). This CDR3 spans 14 amino acids. Here the CDR3 DNA reads TGTGCCAGCAGCCCCCCTTCCTCCGGAAACACCATATATTTT. It translates to CASSPPSSGNTIYF.

The CDR3, as DNA: TGTGCCAGCAGCGTCACAGGGGGCCAAGAGACCCAGTACTTC. The encoded protein is CASSVTGGQETQYF. This rearrangement joins TRBV9 to TRBJ2-5; 8 positions match TRBD1. V shed 2 bases, J shed 1 base, and the junction held 1 base outside the gene matches. CDR1 and CDR2 from the germline V gene are SGDLS and YYNGEE. This CDR3 region has 14 residues.

The J gene is TRBJ2-7, the V gene TRBV9, with D possibly TRBD2 on 5 matching bases. Germline lookup yields CDR1 SGDLS and CDR2 YYNGEE. V was pared by 0 bases and J by 0 bases, with 13 bases between. This CDR3 has 16 amino acids. The CDR3, as DNA: TGTGCCAGCAGCGTAGGGCCGGGTGGGAGCTCCTACGAGCAGTACTTC. Translated, it gives CASSVGPGGSSYEQYF.

The CDR3 loop is CASRLGVEQYF. The CDR3 DNA sequence: TGTGCCAGCAGGTTAGGGGTCGAGCAGTACTTC. This sequence joins TRBV6-5 and TRBJ2-7; the D gene is possibly TRBD1 (5 bases). The CDR3 runs 11 residues. CDR1 and CDR2 (germline): MNHEY, SVGAGI. The V end lost 6 bases, the J end lost 6 bases, and 9 bases lay between the germline ends.

V and J are TRBV27 and TRBJ2-1, with D unresolved. V was trimmed by 5 bases and J by 6 bases, leaving 17 bases between them. Germline lookup yields CDR1 MNHEY and CDR2 SMNVEV (reference sequence). This CDR3 contains 15 residues. CDR3: CASSPPESVPNEQFF. The DNA for the CDR3 is TGTGCCAGCAGTCCGCCGGAGTCGGTACCCAATGAGCAGTTCTTC.

Only one count was recorded for this clone. This chain joins TRBV5-6 and TRBJ1-1; D is ambiguous. This CDR3 contains 13 residues. CDR1 and CDR2 (germline): SGHDT, YYEEEE. The germline V and J ends were trimmed by 0 bases and 1 base, with 4 bases remaining between them. The CDR3 loop is CASSLAGNTEAFF. The CDR3 nucleotides read TGTGCCAGCAGCTTGGCGGGGAACACTGAAGCTTTCTTT.

The chain couples TRBV28 to TRBJ1-1, with 8 bases that match TRBD1. Per germline, CDR1 MDHEN and CDR2 SYDVKM. There are 13 residues in the CDR3. The V segment lost 6 bases and the J segment 1 base; nucleotides outside the gene matches: 1. The CDR3 spells CASRGQGNTEAFF. The CDR3 nucleotides read TGTGCCAGCAGAGGACAGGGGAACACTGAAGCTTTCTTT.

This chain connects TRBV19 to TRBJ2-7, with D possibly TRBD2 on 7 matching bases. CDR1 and CDR2 (germline): LNHDA, SQIVND (reference sequence). The CDR3 has 13 amino acids. Trimming removed 9 bases from V and 7 bases from J, with 19 bases in between. DNA of the CDR3: TGTGCCAGCGGACTTTCGGGGGGCCGGGAGCAGTACTTC. Translated: CASGLSGGREQYF.

The rearrangement uses TRBV10-1 and TRBJ2-3, with D unclear. The CDR3 runs to 13 residues. The germline V gene has CDR1 WNHNN and CDR2 SYGVQD (reference sequence). V lost 3 bases to trimming and J lost 0 bases, with 4 bases between them. The CDR3 DNA reads TGCGCCAGCAGTGACTCTAGCACAGATACGCAGTATTTT. Protein sequence: CASSDSSTDTQYF.

The chain is built from TRBV3-1 (or the pseudogene TRBV3-2) and TRBJ2-6, with TRBD2 identical over 9 bases. In germline, CDR1 is LGHDT, CDR2 YNNKEL (reference sequence). The CDR3 totals 17 residues. The J segment lost 0 bases and the V segment lost 7 bases, leaving 7 bases of the junction unmatched. This CDR3 is CASTTDSGSSGANVLTF. The CDR3 DNA follows: TGTGCCAGCACGACCGATAGCGGGAGCTCTGGGGCCAACGTCCTGACTTTC.